Sequencing of this T cell receptor (beta chain) was carried out in a study of regulatory T cells in long-lasting Graves disease. About the research overall: Positive TSH receptor antibodies alongside over 5 years of antithyroid drugs were what marked Graves' disease as persistent.

Building the TCR beta libraries relied on iRepertoire HTBI primers, and CDR3 regions underwent Arm-PCR. In the original workflow: The samples yielded approximately 62 TRBV and 14 TRBJ segments. TCRdb re-called the multiplex PCR reads with MiXCR, one entry per CDR3 protein. TCRdb assigned the V and J calls; the authors' analysis was not used. The repertoire includes 350,000 to 450,000 distinct CDR3 sequences, more than 20% of them detected once, and around a quarter sits in the top ten. Regarding time point: persistent/refractory GD, antithyroid drugs over 5 years with positive TRAb. PBMC-derived RNA was used for the TCR library. This CDR3 contains 16 residues. The V and J ends lost 0 bases and 0 bases respectively, with 9 bases between them. Germline-derived CDR1 and CDR2 are SGHTA and FQGNSA. Overall study results and limits: There was favoring of TRBV28, TRBJ1-2 and TRBJ2-5 in persistent disease. Lower TCR diversity characterized persistent Graves' patients relative to newly diagnosed patients.

This clonotype was observed at least ten times. Antigen: not known. The material was peripheral blood mononuclear cells (PBMCs), obtained when the disease was refractory, from a patient treated with antithyroid drugs. The V gene is TRBV7-2, the J gene TRBJ1-5, with D unclear. The sequence was obtained from a middle-aged woman with Graves disease. Here the CDR3 DNA reads TGTGCCAGCAGCTTAGCCAACAGAAATAGCAATCAGCCCCAGCATTTT. Translated: CASSLANRNSNQPQHF.